This entry lists 3 T cell receptor beta chains sequenced from one sample in a study of Tregs in tolerant kidney transplant recipients. TCRdb's copy holds only in-frame clones and misses some; the assay was immunoSEQ multiplex PCR. The data hold about 59,000 clones, with around four fifths observed a single time. Sequenced sample: CD4+ T cells from blood. All receptors derive from a human donor in good health.

The chain joins TRBV4-3 to TRBJ1-1, with D perhaps TRBD1 (6 bases). The ends were cut back, 1 base at V and 3 bases at J, with 12 bases in the middle. This CDR3 spans 15 amino acids. CDR1 LGHNA and CDR2 YSLEER come from the germline V gene. CDR3 sequence: CASSQGWGRDTEAFF. The CDR3 nucleotides are TGCGCCAGCAGCCAAGGATGGGGGCGAGACACTGAAGCTTTCTTT.

V is TRBV5-8 and J is TRBJ2-6, with 8 bases identical to TRBD1. This CDR3 contains 17 residues. The germline V gene encodes CDR1 SGHTS and CDR2 YDEGEE. J gave up 0 bases and V 3 bases, and 5 bases lay outside the gene matches. The CDR3 reads CASSSTGGLSGANVLTF. The CDR3 coding sequence is TGTGCCAGCAGCTCAACAGGGGGGCTCTCTGGGGCCAACGTCCTGACTTTC.

The rearrangement uses TRBV7-2 and TRBJ2-5; 8 bases line up with TRBD1. Trimming at V came to 5 bases and at J to 5 bases, leaving 4 bases not matched to a gene. Germline CDR1 reads SGHTA; CDR2 reads FQGNSA. This CDR3 is built from 13 residues. CDR3 region: CASSRTGYETQYF. The CDR3 coding sequence is TGTGCCAGCAGCCGGACAGGGTACGAGACCCAGTACTTC.